This TCR beta chain came from a study of blood T cells in healthy people across ages (dated by TCRdb to 2015 to 2017). With regard to the full study: In model experiments, roughly one uniquely barcoded TCR beta cDNA molecule per two T cells was captured by template switching. Two additional independent replicas of 1 million unique cDNA reads from the same blood draw were analyzed for two donors (one aged 18 to 30 and one aged 80 or older). The donors were divided into four age groups: young (average around 16 years), middle-aged (roughly 40), aged (approximately 62) and long-lived (roughly 86). Donors of different ages were randomly distributed across sequencing lanes to avoid experimental bias. Using deep sequencing normalized with unique cDNA molecular identifiers, the study measured how TCR beta repertoire diversity changes with age. What the authors observed across the whole study: There was a strong correlation between observed TCR beta diversity and the percentage of naive T cells measured by flow cytometry. Compared with the aged group, the long-lived group had more naive CD4+ T cells, fewer expanded clones and increased TCR diversity, a pattern suggesting age selection. Because donor CMV infection status was unknown, age-related changes in expanded clonotypes were potentially confounded. Estimates of total diversity from one million sequenced T cells were regarded as lower bounds and underestimates. Observed TCR beta diversity per million T cells fell roughly linearly with age, and a significant reduction was already apparent by age about 43. Bulk unsorted PBMC profiling prevented conclusive comparison of naive and antigen-experienced compartments.

The library was generated by 5' RACE. Sequencing was performed on an Illumina HiSeq 2500. The second PCR ran for about 6 to 12 cycles and used a J-beta primer mix along with a sample-barcoded 5' primer. A unique molecular identifier was introduced onto each TCR beta cDNA molecule by a template-switch 5' adaptor carrying 12 random nucleotides. Each sample yielded at least 3 million CDR3-containing paired-end reads. The Mint cDNA synthesis kit, primed by a TRBC-specific oligonucleotide, was used to synthesize first-strand cDNA from all RNA. Following uracil-DNA glycosylase treatment, a first 18-cycle PCR with universal primers M1SS and BC2_uni_R was performed on all cDNA. Per the original workflow: Each sample was normalized by randomly selecting 1 million high-quality reads, each carrying a distinct molecular identifier. Instead of being binned into consensus sequences, reads that shared molecular identifiers were thrown out. MiTCR, with a Q25 quality threshold and the strictest error-elimination algorithm, was used for CDR3 identification, clonotype clustering and error correction. A nonparametric unseen species model with Euler transformation was used to estimate lower-bound total TCR beta diversity. The public reads were reanalyzed by TCRdb: fastp trimming at Q25, MiXCR alignment, in-frame beta chains only. Each record represents a unique CDR3 protein, reported with the most common genes and DNA among its rows. The V and J calls reflect TCRdb's pipeline rather than the authors' work. This sample is represented by over a million distinct CDR3 sequences; 35% to 45% of them were singletons. Clones ranked in the top ten supply less than 5% of the sample.

Donors were 40 or so systemically healthy Caucasian individuals from Russia aged 6 to 90 years. Each donor gave ten milliliters of peripheral blood, collected into EDTA-treated Vacutainer tubes. Ficoll-Paque density-gradient centrifugation was used to isolate PBMCs, with at least 6.5 million per sample. Total RNA, at least 6 micrograms per sample, was extracted from PBMCs with Trizol reagent. For every donor, an aliquot of PBMCs went through flow cytometry to measure the percentages of naive CD45RAhigh/CD27high T cells. This clonotype was counted many times. This clone's antigen is unknown. No base quality information exists; no much larger clone differs at one position. V is pared back by 0 bases and J by 2 bases, with 8 bases lying between the germline termini. CDR1 and CDR2, looked up from the germline V gene, are SGHRS and YFSETQ. The CDR3 runs 14 residues from the cysteine to the phenylalanine. The retained sequence is limited to the CDR3, 42 bases, with the frame set at the first base.

The sequence was obtained from a woman aged 18 to 35 in good health. The chain uses TRBV5-1 and TRBJ1-2, with an unclear D gene assignment. Sequenced material: blood. The base sequence is TGCGCCAGCAGCTTGGCCAGCAGGAACTATGGCTACACCTTC. Translated, this is CASSLASRNYGYTF.